The clone carrying this TCR beta chain was seen many times. Its specificity is unknown. Hyperthyroidism was newly diagnosed in patients aged 18 to 65 (duration under 2 months). The PBMCs had their origin in approximately 10 ml of fresh peripheral blood. This specimen comes from a study of T cells in Graves' hyperthyroidism and ophthalmopathy. This CDR3 spans 14 amino acids. Trimming removed 4 bases at V and 0 bases at J, with 9 bases between. CDR1 ENHRY and CDR2 SYGVKD come from the germline V gene. What was amplified from RNA transcripts were TCR beta CDR3 regions. The HTBI primer set served for first-round RT-PCR of the TCR CDR3. MiXCR was run by TCRdb on the multiplex PCR reads, yielding one entry per CDR3 protein. The table records 350,000 or so distinct CDR3 sequences, around 20% of them present only once. Regarding the study as a whole: Blood also carried most thyroid clonotypes expanded above 0.001. A 13 V-J signature model discriminated ophthalmopathy versus stable hyperthyroidism.

The sequenced material came from blood. The V and J genes are TRBV10-3 and TRBJ1-1; unclear D gene. The source of this sequence is a woman aged 45 to 65 with Graves' hyperthyroidism. The CDR3 DNA is TGTGCCATCAGTGCCTCTATGATGAACACTGAAGCTTTCTTT. Its translation is CAISASMMNTEAFF.